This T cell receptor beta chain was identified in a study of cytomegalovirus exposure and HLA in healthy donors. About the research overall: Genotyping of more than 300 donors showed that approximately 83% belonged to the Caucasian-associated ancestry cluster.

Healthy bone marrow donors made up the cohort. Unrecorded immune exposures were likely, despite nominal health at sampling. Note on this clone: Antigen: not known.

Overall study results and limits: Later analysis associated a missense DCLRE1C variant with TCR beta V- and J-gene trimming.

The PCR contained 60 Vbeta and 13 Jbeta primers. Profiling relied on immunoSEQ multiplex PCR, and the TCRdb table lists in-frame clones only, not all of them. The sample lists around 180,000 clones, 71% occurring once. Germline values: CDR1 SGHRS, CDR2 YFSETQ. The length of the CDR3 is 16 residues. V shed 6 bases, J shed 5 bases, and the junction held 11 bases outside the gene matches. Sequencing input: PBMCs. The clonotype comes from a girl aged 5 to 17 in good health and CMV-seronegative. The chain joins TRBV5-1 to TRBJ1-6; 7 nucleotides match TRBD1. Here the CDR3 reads CASTRTGPLDNSPLHF. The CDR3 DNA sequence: TGCGCCAGCACCCGGACAGGCCCCTTGGATAATTCACCCCTCCACTTT.